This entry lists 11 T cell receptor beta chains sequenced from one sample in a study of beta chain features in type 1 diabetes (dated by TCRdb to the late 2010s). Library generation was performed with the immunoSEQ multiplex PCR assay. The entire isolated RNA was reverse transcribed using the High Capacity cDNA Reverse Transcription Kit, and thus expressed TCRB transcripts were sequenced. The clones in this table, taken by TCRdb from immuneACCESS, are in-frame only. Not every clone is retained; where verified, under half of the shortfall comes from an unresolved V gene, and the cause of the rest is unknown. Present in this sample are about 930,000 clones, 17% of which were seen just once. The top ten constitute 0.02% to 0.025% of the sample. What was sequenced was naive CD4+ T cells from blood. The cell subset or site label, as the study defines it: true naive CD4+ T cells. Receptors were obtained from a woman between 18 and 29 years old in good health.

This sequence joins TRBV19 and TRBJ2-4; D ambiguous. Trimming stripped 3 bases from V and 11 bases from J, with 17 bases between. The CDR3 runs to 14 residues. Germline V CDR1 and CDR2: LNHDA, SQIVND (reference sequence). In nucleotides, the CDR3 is TGTGCCAGTAGTATGCCTGGGTTCCAAAATCTTCAGTACTTC. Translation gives CASSMPGFQNLQYF.

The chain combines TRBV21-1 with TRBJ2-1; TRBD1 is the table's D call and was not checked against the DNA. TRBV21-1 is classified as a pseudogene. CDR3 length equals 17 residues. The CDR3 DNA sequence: TGTGCCAGCAGCAAAGAGAGGACAGGGAGGACCTACAATGAGCAGTTCTTC. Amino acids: CASSKERTGRTYNEQFF.

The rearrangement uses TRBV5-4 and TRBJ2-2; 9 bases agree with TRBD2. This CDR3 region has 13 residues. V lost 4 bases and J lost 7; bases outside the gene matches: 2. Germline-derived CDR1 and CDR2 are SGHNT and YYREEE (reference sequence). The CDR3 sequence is CASSQLAGGELFF. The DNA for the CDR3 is TGTGCCAGCAGCCAACTAGCGGGCGGGGAGCTGTTTTTT.

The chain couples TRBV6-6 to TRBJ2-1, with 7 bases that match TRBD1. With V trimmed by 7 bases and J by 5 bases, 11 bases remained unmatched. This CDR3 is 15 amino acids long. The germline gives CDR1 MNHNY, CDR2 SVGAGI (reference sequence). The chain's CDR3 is CASTGQGQQDNEQFF. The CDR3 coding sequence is TGTGCCAGCACCGGCCAGGGACAGCAGGACAATGAGCAGTTCTTC.

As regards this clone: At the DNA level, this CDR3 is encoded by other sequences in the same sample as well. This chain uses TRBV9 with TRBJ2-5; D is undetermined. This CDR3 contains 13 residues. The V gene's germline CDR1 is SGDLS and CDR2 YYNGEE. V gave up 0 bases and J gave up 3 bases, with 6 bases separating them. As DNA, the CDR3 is TGTGCCAGCAGCGTAGGCTCAGAAGAGACCCAGTACTTC. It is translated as CASSVGSEETQYF.

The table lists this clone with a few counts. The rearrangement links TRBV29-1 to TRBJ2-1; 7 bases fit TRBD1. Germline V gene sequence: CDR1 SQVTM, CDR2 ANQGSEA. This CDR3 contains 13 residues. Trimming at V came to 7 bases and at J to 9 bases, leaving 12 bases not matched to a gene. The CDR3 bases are TGCAGCGCCGAGGGGGCAGTTTTAAGTGAGCAGTTCTTC. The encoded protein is CSAEGAVLSEQFF.

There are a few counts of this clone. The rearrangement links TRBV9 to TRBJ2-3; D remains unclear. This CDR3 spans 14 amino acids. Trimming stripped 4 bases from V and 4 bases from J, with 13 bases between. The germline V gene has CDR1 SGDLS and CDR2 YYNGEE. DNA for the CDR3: TGTGCCAGCAGCTTAAGACCAGCTTCAGATACGCAGTATTTT. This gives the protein CASSLRPASDTQYF.

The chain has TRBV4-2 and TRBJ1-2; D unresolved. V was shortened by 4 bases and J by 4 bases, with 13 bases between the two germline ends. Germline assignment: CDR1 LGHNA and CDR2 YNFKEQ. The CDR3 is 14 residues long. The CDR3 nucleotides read TGTGCCAGCAGCCCAGTGCGGTTCCCCTATGGCTACACCTTC. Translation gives CASSPVRFPYGYTF.

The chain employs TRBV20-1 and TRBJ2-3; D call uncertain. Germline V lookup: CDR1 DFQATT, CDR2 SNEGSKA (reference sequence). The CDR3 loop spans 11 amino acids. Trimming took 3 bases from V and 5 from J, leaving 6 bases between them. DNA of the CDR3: TGCAGTGCTAGCCAGGTAGATACGCAGTATTTT. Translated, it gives CSASQVDTQYF.

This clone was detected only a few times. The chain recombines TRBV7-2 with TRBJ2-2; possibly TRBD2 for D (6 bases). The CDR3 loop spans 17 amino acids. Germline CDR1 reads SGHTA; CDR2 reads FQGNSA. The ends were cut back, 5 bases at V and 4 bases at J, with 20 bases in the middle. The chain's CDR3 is CASSARPGTSGTGELFF. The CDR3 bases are TGTGCCAGCAGCGCAAGACCCGGGACTTCGGGCACCGGGGAGCTGTTTTTT.

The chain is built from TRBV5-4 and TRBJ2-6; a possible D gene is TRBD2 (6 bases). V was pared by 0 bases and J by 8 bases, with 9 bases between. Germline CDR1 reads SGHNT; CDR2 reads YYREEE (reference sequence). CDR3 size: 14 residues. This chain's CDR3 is CASSLGGGSNVLTF. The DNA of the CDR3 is TGTGCCAGCAGCTTGGGGGGAGGATCCAACGTCCTGACTTTC.